This TCR beta chain was captured in a study of blood T cell repertoires in COVID-19. The study drew participants aged about 18 to 89 years from 24 US areas. The CDR3 length is 14 residues. Trimming cost V 2 bases and J 3 bases, with 11 bases left between them. Germline CDR1 is SGHNT and CDR2 is YYREEE (reference sequence). Original data processing: Counts of nucleated cells, estimated from reference gene primer amplification, were obtained. The repertoire was sequenced with immunoSEQ multiplex PCR; TCRdb's copy has only in-frame clones and lacks some. V and J calls and clone size are those listed in that table; D and trimming were worked out from the DNA. Counted here are around 250,000 clones, about 91% occurring once; the ten biggest clones make up about 1.2%.

The source of this sequence is a woman between 40 and 55 years old with acute COVID-19. The V and J genes are TRBV5-4 and TRBJ2-5; maybe TRBD2 (5 bases). Sequenced material: PBMCs or T cells enriched from blood (not recorded which). The CDR3 nucleotides read TGTGCCAGCAGCTTAGCACCGGGAAAAGAGACCCAGTACTTC. Its translation: CASSLAPGKETQYF.